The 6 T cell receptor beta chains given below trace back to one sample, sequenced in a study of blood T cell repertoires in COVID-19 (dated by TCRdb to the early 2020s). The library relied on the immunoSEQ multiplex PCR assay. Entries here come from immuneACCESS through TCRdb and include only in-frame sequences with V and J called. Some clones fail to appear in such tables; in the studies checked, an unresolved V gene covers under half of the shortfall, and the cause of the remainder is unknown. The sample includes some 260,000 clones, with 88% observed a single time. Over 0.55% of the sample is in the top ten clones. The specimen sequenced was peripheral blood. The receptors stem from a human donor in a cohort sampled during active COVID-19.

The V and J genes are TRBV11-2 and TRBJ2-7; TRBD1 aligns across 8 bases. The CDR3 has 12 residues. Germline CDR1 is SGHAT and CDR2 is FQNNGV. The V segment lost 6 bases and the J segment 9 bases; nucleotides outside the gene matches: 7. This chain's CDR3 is CASSFGQGGQYF. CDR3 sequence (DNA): TGTGCCAGCAGTTTTGGACAGGGAGGGCAGTACTTC.

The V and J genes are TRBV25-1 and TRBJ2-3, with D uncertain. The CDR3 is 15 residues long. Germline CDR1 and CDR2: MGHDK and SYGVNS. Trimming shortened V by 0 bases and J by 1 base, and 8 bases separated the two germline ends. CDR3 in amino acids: CASSEYLIGTDTQYF. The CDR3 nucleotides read TGTGCCAGCAGTGAATATTTAATCGGCACAGATACGCAGTATTTT. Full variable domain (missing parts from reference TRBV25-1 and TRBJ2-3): EADIYQTPRYLVIGTGKKITLECSQTMGHDKMYWYQQDPGMELHLIHYSYGVNSTEKGDLSSESTVSRIRTEHFPLTLESARPSHTSQYLCASSEYLIGTDTQYFGPGTRLTVL.

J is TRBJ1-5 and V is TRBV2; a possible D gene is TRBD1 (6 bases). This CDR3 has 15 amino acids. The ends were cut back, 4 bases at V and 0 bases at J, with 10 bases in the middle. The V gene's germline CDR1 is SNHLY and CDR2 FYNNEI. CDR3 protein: CASSGQETSNQPQHF. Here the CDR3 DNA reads TGTGCCAGCAGTGGACAGGAGACTAGCAATCAGCCCCAGCATTTT.

The CDR3 sequence is CASSQRGGTEAFF. CDR3 coding DNA: TGTGCCAGCTCCCAAAGGGGCGGTACTGAAGCTTTCTTT. The genes are TRBV18 and TRBJ1-1; TRBD1 is a possible D gene (5 bases). Germline V gives CDR1 KGHSH, CDR2 LQKENI. V was cut by 6 bases and J by 5 bases, with 13 bases left in between. This CDR3 spans 13 amino acids.

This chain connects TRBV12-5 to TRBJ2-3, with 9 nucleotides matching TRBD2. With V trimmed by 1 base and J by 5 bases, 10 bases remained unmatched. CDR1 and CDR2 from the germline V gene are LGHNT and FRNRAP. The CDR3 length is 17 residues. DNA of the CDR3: TGTGCTAGTGGTTTGGACACCGGGGGACTAGCCCTAGATACGCAGTATTTT. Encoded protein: CASGLDTGGLALDTQYF.

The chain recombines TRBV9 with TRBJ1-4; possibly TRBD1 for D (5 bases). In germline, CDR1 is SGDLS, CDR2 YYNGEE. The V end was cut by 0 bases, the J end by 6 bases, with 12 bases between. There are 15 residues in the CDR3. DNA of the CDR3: TGTGCCAGCAGCGTAGAGGGGACTGGGGATGAAAAACTGTTTTTT. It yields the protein CASSVEGTGDEKLFF.